This TCR beta chain was obtained from a study of blood T cell repertoires in COVID-19 (dated by TCRdb to the early 2020s). Describing the broader study: Collaborator samples came from the United States, Italy and Spain and covered acute and convalescent phases of COVID-19. The material from the prospective study consisted of cDNA or gDNA derived from T cells, B-cell-depleted T cells, or PBMCs. The dataset comprised deeply sampled blood TCRbeta repertoires from subjects exposed to, actively infected with, or recovered from COVID-19. The repertoires were released in a freely available public database intended as a resource for research on the immune response to SARS-CoV-2. The samples were drawn from the first 160 participants of the ongoing ImmuneRACE study and from more than 1,000 subjects provided by 6 global collaborators. The sample metadata nearly always contained a de-identified subject ID, COVID-19 status, age in years and sex. Where available, HLA class I and class II types were obtained from metadata supplied by the sample provider rather than from assay-based typing. The paper's findings and limits, for the study overall: How much clinical and demographic metadata was included differed by source and by participant, and the metadata was provided uncurated.

V is pared back by 4 bases and J by 5 bases, with 9 bases lying between the germline termini. CDR1 SQVTM and CDR2 ANQGSEA were looked up in the germline V gene. The CDR3, from cysteine to phenylalanine, totals 12 residues. This entry keeps only the CDR3 DNA: 36 bases, framed from base 1. Whole blood was collected in K2EDTA tubes by collaborating institutions according to the institutions' own protocols. For TCRbeta analysis, collaborators shipped samples as frozen whole blood, isolated PBMCs, or DNA extracted from either of those sample types. This clone was detected only a few times. What antigen it recognizes has not been identified. Within one base of it there is no much larger clone, and no base qualities were kept. The immunoSEQ Assay, a bias-controlled multiplex PCR, was used to amplify TCRbeta CDR3 regions from genomic DNA. As for the authors' bioinformatics: The number of nucleated cells in each sample was estimated by amplification of reference gene primers within the assay. To quantify the absolute abundance of each unique TCRbeta CDR3 rearrangement, sequence reads were collapsed and filtered. For each sample, productive Simpson clonality was calculated by taking the square root of Simpson's diversity index across productive rearrangements. In its TCRdb copy, this immuneACCESS table keeps in-frame sequences only and misses some clones. Where compared with another copy, unresolved V genes explain less than half of these, and the others have no known cause. V and J calls plus clone size are reproduced from that table; the DNA served to infer D and trimming. The sample table lists about 80,000 clones, roughly four fifths of them with a count of one. Of the sample, around a third is held by the ten largest clones.

Here the chain combines TRBV29-1 and TRBJ1-5; the D region possibly corresponds to TRBD1 (6 bases align). This receptor was obtained from a woman in her 70s with acute or convalescent COVID-19. Sequencing used peripheral blood. The nucleotide sequence reads as follows: TGCAGCGTTGGGGGGCAGGATCAGCCCCAGCATTTT. This gives the protein CSVGGQDQPQHF.